The 10 T cell receptor beta chains below all came from one sample that was sequenced in a study of PD-L1 blockade in urothelial cancer. Some clones are missing from TCRdb's copy, which holds only in-frame ones; the method was immunoSEQ multiplex PCR. Of tens of thousands of clones detected, approximately 85% appear once; the ten largest clones hold about 7%. Time point of the sample: pretreatment peripheral blood. This sample comprised PBMCs, obtained around atezolizumab (anti-PD-L1) treatment. These receptors were taken from a man between 60 and 75 years old with urothelial cancer.

V and J are TRBV28 and TRBJ1-1; maybe TRBD1 (5 bases). V lost 1 base, J lost 7 bases, and 10 bases lay in between. The V gene's germline CDR1 is MDHEN and CDR2 SYDVKM. The CDR3 length is 13 residues. The CDR3: CASSLSTVLEAFF. CDR3 coding DNA: TGTGCCAGCAGTTTATCGACAGTTCTTGAAGCTTTCTTT.

The chain carries TRBV7-2 and TRBJ2-3; 8 nucleotides line up with TRBD2. The V gene's germline CDR1 is SGHTA and CDR2 FQGNSA. The CDR3 is 16 residues long. V lost 4 bases to trimming and J lost 5 bases; unmatched junction nucleotides: 11. Here the CDR3 reads CASSSGLVGIGDTQYF. The CDR3 bases are TGTGCCAGCAGCTCGGGACTAGTTGGAATCGGAGATACGCAGTATTTT.

The chain carries TRBV6-6 and TRBJ2-3; 10 bases match TRBD2. This CDR3 is 14 amino acids long. In germline, CDR1 is MNHNY, CDR2 SVGAGI (reference sequence). V lost 8 bases and J lost 0; bases outside the gene matches: 2. Here the CDR3 DNA reads TGTGCCAGCCGAGCGGGGGGGAGCACAGATACGCAGTATTTT. Protein: CASRAGGSTDTQYF.

This chain joins TRBV7-8 and TRBJ2-3; no definite D call. From germline, CDR1 is SGHVS and CDR2 FQNEAQ. CDR3 size: 12 residues. V lost 4 bases and J lost 10, with 12 bases in between. The DNA for the CDR3 is TGTGCCAGCAGCTCCTATCGCGATTCGCAGTATTTT. This codes for CASSSYRDSQYF.

This clone came up a few times. The chain links TRBV5-4 to TRBJ1-1; D not resolved. The CDR3 is 15 amino acids. V gave up 0 bases and J gave up 0 bases, with 9 bases separating them. Germline V gene lookup returns CDR1 SGHNT and CDR2 YYREEE (reference sequence). This chain's CDR3 is CASSLAERVNTEAFF. The CDR3 DNA reads TGTGCCAGCAGCTTGGCCGAGAGGGTGAACACTGAAGCTTTCTTT.

In this sample, this clone turned up a few times. The chain combines TRBV11-2 with TRBJ1-1; D unresolved. V was pared by 3 bases and J by 3 bases, with 17 bases between. The CDR3 has 16 residues. Germline CDR1 reads SGHAT; CDR2 reads FQNNGV. The CDR3, as DNA: TGTGCCAGCAGCTTCGGAGGCGGAATTCTGTACACTGAAGCTTTCTTT. This encodes CASSFGGGILYTEAFF.

This sequence joins TRBV5-8 and TRBJ2-5; TRBD2 is a possible D gene (6 bases). Trimming cost V 0 bases and J 4 bases, with 13 bases left between them. Germline V CDR1 and CDR2: SGHTS, YDEGEE. The CDR3 runs 15 residues. DNA of the CDR3: TGTGCCAGCAGCTTGGCATGGGACTTAGTAGAGACCCAGTACTTC. Translation gives CASSLAWDLVETQYF.

V and J are TRBV2 and TRBJ1-2; a possible D gene is TRBD1 (6 bases). Trimming shortened V by 8 bases and J by 4 bases, and 14 bases separated the two germline ends. Germline V CDR1 and CDR2: SNHLY, FYNNEI. The CDR3 runs 13 residues. CDR3 in amino acids: CASGSQGLYGYTF. The CDR3, as DNA: TGTGCCAGCGGATCACAGGGCCTCTATGGCTACACCTTC.

V is TRBV29-1 and J is TRBJ2-7, with 7 positions matching TRBD1. The germline CDR1 and CDR2 sequences are SQVTM and ANQGSEA. The CDR3 totals 12 residues. V gave up 5 bases and J gave up 2 bases; unmatched junction bases: 3. The DNA for the CDR3 is TGCAGCGTTATGACAGGGACCTACGAGCAGTACTTC. Encoded protein: CSVMTGTYEQYF.

The genes are TRBV19 and TRBJ1-1; D is unclear. The germline CDR1 and CDR2 sequences are LNHDA and SQIVND (reference sequence). The CDR3 is made up of 12 amino acids. The ends were cut back, 5 bases at V and 5 bases at J, with 9 bases in the middle. The chain's CDR3 is CASSRGMTEAFF. In DNA form, the CDR3 reads TGTGCCAGTAGTCGGGGTATGACTGAAGCTTTCTTT.